This T cell receptor (beta chain) was found in a study of T cell responses to AZD1222 COVID-19 vaccine (dated by TCRdb to 2020 to 2022). Turning to the overall study: Because spike-specific TCR depth and breadth did not differ between the two schedules, AZD1222 recipients who got a second dose at roughly 4 weeks were pooled with those who got a second dose at roughly 12 weeks. Trial participants were enrolled by age into subgroups of 18-55, 56-69 and 70-plus years, and roughly 160, 29 and 62 TCR-sequenced participants, respectively, were included in these subgroups. A total of approximately 240 trial participants underwent TCR sequencing, of whom 207 received two doses of AZD1222 and around 25 received two doses of the MenACWY control vaccine. Study-wide findings and limitations: Because no samples from the day 14 peak response were available, repertoires could be characterized only after the peak T cell response. Conclusions about previously exposed vaccinees are limited because only five to seven AZD1222 recipients were SARS-CoV-2 seropositive at baseline. In the small 56-69-year group, the increase in depth fell short of significance, most likely because of low power. Reportedly, close to half of the unique spike-specific TCRs recognized epitopes lying outside the regions that are mutated in the B.1.351 and B.1.1.7 variants. CD4 TCRs associated with the vaccine covered the entire spike protein, and the dominant responses were in regions 160-218 and 743-854. Participants were mostly white British and included more females than males, and it was suggested by the authors that clonal diversity may have been underestimated. Spike-specific TCR breadth and depth rose significantly after two AZD1222 doses compared with day 0 and with MenACWY recipients.

Reading the label with the study, this specimen's time point is: baseline before first vaccination. Vaccinee samples were obtained from the UK trials COV001 and COV002, which included a single-blind randomized controlled phase 2/3 trial of AZD1222 (ChAdOx1 nCoV-19) in healthy adults. For TCRbeta chain sequencing, PBMC samples were collected from trial participants at day 0 and at day 28 after the second dose. The CDR3 regions of human TCRbeta chains were analyzed by immunosequencing. On the authors' methods: Repertoire TCRs were matched against a reference library of SARS-CoV-2-specific TCRs generated with the MIRA antigen-specificity platform. Breadth was defined as the fraction of unique TCRs that were SARS-CoV-2-associated. Depth was defined as the fraction of total T cells that were SARS-CoV-2-associated. Using the MIRA data, every spike-specific TCR was mapped to the spike region that the TCR reacted to and assigned to either a CD4 or a CD8 class. Log10-transformed breadth and depth values were compared by one-way ANOVA with Sidak's multiple comparisons tests. Not all clones reach the TCRdb copy of this immuneACCESS table, which keeps in-frame sequences only. Checked studies attribute under half of the gap to unresolved V genes and leave the rest unexplained. That table is the source of V, J and clone size, and D and trimming were worked out from the DNA. The sample table records some 200,000 clones; 93% of these occur just once. The ten largest clones add up to around 4.3% of the sample.

Including cysteine and phenylalanine, the CDR3 has 14 amino acids. Only the CDR3 region is kept as DNA, spanning 42 bases read in frame from base 1. CDR1 and CDR2, per the germline V gene, are KGHSH and LQKENI. Trimmed from V: 6 bases; trimmed from J: 6 bases; junction bases lacking a gene match: 7. This clone is labeled medium-sized (0.01 to 0.1%). The specificity of this receptor is unknown. One base away there is no much larger clone; base qualities are not given. The chain joins TRBV18 to TRBJ1-1; a stretch of 10 junction bases matches TRBD1. Here the sequenced sample was peripheral blood, taken on day 0 of AZD1222 vaccination. This receptor was identified in an adult in good health. The CDR3: CASSRQGAHAEAFF. The sequenced DNA is TGTGCCAGCTCCCGACAGGGGGCGCACGCTGAAGCTTTCTTT.